This T cell receptor (beta chain) emerged from a study of early T cells in non-severe SARS-CoV-2 infection. Overall study context: Sequencing input comprised bulk RNA from unsorted whole blood; chain pairing was not available. Overall study results and limits: Sequences matched to VDJdb favored anti-spike CD8 responses, while private and CD4 specificities were missed.

This clonotype was found many times. As yet, its antigen is unknown. The CDR3 loop spans 16 amino acids. Germline V CDR1 and CDR2: SEHNR, FQNEAQ (reference sequence). V lost 3 bases to trimming and J lost 2 bases, with 15 bases between them. Each single cDNA molecule received a unique molecular identifier. TCRdb used MiXCR to reprocess the 5' RACE reads, holding one entry per CDR3 protein. The sample holds over 85,000 distinct CDR3 sequences, around an eighth seen once. The sequencing here drew on whole blood, taken at baseline. V and J are TRBV7-9 and TRBJ2-3; no clear D gene. The TCR comes from an adult who was a healthcare worker with PCR-confirmed SARS-CoV-2 infection or an uninfected control (not recorded which). This CDR3 is CASSFPRTANTDTQYF. DNA for the CDR3: TGTGCCAGCAGCTTCCCTAGGACCGCTAACACAGATACGCAGTATTTT.